This T cell receptor beta chain is drawn from a study of T cells in Graves' hyperthyroidism and ophthalmopathy. Amplified TCR beta CDR3 regions came from RNA transcripts. When the TCR CDR3 underwent first-round RT-PCR, the HTBI primer set was used. TCRdb ran MiXCR on the multiplex PCR reads and lists one entry per CDR3 protein. Among 650,000 to 750,000 distinct CDR3 sequences, around 15% were seen once, and the ten largest hold around 9.6%. V was trimmed by 5 bases and J by 6 bases, leaving 17 bases between them. The CDR3 runs 15 residues. CDR1 is SGHAT and CDR2 is FQNNGV in the germline V gene. This clonotype has a count of ten or more. Its specificity is not known. Study conclusions and caveats: Blood held most thyroid clonotypes expanded above 0.001 frequency. Stable hyperthyroidism was separated from ophthalmopathy by a model based on 13 V-J features.

The sample comprised blood. This TCR derives from a woman aged 18-35 years with Graves' hyperthyroidism. The chain is built from TRBV11-2 and TRBJ2-1, with D uncertain. CDR3 nucleotide sequence: TGTGCCAGCAGCGCCCGGGTGATTACCGTCAATGAGCAGTTCTTC. Protein: CASSARVITVNEQFF.